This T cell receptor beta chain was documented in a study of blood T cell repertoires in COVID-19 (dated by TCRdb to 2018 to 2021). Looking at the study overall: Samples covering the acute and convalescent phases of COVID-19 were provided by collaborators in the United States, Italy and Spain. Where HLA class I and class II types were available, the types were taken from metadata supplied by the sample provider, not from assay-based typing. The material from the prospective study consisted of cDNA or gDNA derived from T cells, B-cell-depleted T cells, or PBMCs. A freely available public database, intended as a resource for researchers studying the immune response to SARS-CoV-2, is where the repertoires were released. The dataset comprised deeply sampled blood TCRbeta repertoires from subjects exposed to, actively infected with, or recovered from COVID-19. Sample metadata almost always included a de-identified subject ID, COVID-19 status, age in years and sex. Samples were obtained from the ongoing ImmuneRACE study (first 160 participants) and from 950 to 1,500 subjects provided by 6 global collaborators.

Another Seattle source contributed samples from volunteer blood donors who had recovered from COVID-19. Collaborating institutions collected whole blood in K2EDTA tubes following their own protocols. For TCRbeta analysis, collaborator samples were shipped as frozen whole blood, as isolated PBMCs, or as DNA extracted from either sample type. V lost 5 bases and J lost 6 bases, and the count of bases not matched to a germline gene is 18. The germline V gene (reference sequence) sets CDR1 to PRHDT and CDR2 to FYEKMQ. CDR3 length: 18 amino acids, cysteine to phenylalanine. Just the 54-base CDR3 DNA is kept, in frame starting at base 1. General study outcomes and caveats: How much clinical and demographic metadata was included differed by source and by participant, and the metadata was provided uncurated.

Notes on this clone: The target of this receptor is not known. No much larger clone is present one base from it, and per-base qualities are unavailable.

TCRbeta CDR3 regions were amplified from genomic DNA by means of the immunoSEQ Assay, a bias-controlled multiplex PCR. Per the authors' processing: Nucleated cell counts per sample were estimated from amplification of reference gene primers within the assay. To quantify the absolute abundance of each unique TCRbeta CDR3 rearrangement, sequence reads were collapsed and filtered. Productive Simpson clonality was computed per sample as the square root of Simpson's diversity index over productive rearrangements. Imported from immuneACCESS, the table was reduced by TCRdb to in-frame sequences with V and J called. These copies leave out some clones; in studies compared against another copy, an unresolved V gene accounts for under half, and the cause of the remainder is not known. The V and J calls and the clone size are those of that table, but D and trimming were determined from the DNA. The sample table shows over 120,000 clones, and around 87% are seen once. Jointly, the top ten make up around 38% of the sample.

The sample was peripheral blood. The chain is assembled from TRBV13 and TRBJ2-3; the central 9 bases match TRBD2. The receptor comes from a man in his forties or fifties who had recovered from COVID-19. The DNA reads TGTGCCAGCAGCGAGGGGGGGCTAGCGGGGCCAACAGGGGATACGCAGTATTTT. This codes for CASSEGGLAGPTGDTQYF.